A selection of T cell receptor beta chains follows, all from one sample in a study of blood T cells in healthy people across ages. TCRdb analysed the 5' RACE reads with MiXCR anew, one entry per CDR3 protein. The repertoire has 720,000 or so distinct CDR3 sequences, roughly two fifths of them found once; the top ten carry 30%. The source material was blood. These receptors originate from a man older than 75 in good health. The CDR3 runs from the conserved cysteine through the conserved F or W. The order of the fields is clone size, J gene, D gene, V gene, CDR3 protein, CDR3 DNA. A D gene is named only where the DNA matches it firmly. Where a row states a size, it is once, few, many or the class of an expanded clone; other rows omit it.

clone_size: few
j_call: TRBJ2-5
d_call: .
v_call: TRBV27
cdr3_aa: CASGLAWGQYF
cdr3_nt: TGTGCCAGCGGACTTGCGTGGGGGCAGTACTTC

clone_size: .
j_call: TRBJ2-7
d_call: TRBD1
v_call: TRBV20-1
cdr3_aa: CSAGSGTGNYEQYF
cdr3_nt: TGCAGTGCTGGATCCGGGACAGGCAACTACGAGCAGTACTTC

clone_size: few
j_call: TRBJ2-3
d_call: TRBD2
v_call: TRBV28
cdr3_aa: CASSLGGRAIDTQYF
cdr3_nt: TGTGCCAGCAGTTTAGGCGGGAGGGCCATAGATACGCAGTATTTT

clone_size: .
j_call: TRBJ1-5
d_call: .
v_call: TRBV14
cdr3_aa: CASSGNNQPQHF
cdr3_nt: TGTGCCAGCAGCGGGAACAATCAGCCCCAGCATTTT

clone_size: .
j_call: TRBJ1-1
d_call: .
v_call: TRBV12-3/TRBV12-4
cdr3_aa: CASRLYGINTEAFF
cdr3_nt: TGTGCCAGCAGACTTTACGGAATTAACACTGAAGCTTTCTTT

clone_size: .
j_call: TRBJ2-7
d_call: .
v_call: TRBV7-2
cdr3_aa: CASSFTANYEQYF
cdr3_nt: TGTGCCAGCAGCTTTACAGCTAACTACGAGCAGTACTTC

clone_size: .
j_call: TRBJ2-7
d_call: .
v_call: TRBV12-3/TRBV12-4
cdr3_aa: CASGPRGRTYEQYF
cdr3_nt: TGTGCCAGCGGGCCTCGGGGGCGGACCTACGAGCAGTACTTC

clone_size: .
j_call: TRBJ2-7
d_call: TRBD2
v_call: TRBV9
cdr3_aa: CASSYQTSGYEQYF
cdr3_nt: TGTGCCAGCAGCTACCAGACTAGCGGATACGAGCAGTACTTC

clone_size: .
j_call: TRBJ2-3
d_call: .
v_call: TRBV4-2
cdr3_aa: CASSQGFSGTDTQYF
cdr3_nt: TGTGCCAGCAGCCAAGGCTTTTCAGGCACAGATACGCAGTATTTT

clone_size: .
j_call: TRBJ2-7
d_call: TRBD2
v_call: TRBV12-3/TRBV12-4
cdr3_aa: CASSLRAGRYEQYF
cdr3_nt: TGTGCCAGCAGTTTACGAGCGGGAAGATACGAGCAGTACTTC

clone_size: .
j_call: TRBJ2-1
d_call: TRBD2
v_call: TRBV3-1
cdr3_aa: CAGSQTWTSGGAAEQFF
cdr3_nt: TGTGCCGGCAGCCAAACCTGGACTAGCGGGGGAGCCGCGGAGCAGTTCTTC

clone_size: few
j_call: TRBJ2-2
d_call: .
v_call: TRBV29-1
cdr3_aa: CSVGTKNTGELFF
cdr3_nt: TGCAGCGTTGGGACAAAGAACACCGGGGAGCTGTTTTTT

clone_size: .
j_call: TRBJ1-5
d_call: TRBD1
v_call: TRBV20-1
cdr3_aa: CSARDRQGVSNQPQHF
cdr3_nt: TGCAGTGCTAGAGATCGACAGGGGGTTAGCAATCAGCCCCAGCATTTT

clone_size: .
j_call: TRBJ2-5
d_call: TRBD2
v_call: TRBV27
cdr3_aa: CASKFRLAKEETQYF
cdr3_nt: TGTGCCAGCAAATTCAGACTAGCCAAAGAAGAGACCCAGTACTTC

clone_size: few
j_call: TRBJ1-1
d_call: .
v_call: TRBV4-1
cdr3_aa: CASSQVRPGYRNTEAFF
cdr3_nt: TGCGCCAGCAGCCAAGTAAGACCAGGGTACAGGAACACTGAAGCTTTCTTT

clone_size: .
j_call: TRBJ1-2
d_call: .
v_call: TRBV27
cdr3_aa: CASSPLGDNYGYTF
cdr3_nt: TGTGCCAGCAGTCCTCTGGGGGACAACTATGGCTACACCTTC

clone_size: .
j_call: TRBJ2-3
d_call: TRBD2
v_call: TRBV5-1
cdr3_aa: CASSTGLAGAPHTDAQYF
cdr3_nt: TGCGCCAGCAGCACGGGACTAGCGGGAGCCCCCCACACGGATGCGCAGTATTTT

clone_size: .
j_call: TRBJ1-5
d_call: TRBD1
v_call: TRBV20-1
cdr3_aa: CSARVDREGHQPQHF
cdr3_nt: TGCAGTGCTAGGGTAGACAGGGAAGGTCATCAGCCCCAGCATTTT

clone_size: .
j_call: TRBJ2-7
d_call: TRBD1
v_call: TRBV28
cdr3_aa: CASSPTGQVYYEQYF
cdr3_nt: TGTGCCAGCAGTCCAACGGGACAGGTATACTACGAGCAGTACTTC

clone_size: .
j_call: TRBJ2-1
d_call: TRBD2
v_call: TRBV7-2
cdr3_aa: CASSLYAGGGDEQFF
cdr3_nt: TGTGCCAGCAGCTTATACGCGGGGGGAGGCGATGAGCAGTTCTTC

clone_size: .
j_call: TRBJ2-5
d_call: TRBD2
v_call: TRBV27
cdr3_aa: CASSLYLAGGDNEQYF
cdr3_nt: TGTGCCAGCAGTTTATATCTAGCGGGAGGGGATAATGAGCAGTACTTC

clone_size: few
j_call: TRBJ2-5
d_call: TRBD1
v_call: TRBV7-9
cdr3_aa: CASSPPYRGGNEQYF
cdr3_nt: TGTGCCAGCAGCCCGCCTTACAGGGGCGGCAATGAGCAGTACTTC

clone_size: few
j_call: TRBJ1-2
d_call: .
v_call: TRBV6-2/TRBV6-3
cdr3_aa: CASSYHSPDSGYTF
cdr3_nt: TGTGCCAGCAGTTACCACTCGCCGGACAGCGGCTACACCTTC

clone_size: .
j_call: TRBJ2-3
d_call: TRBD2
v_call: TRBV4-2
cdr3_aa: CASSQQLAGAEGTQYF
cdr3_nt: TGTGCCAGCAGCCAACAACTAGCGGGGGCCGAGGGTACGCAGTATTTT

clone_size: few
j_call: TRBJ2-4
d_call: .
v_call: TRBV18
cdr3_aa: CASSSTLAKNIQYF
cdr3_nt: TGTGCCAGCTCATCTACTCTAGCCAAAAACATTCAGTACTTC

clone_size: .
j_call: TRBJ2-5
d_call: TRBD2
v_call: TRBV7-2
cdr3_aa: CASSVTGTSGKHEQYF
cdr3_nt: TGTGCCAGCAGCGTTACCGGGACTAGCGGGAAACATGAGCAGTACTTC

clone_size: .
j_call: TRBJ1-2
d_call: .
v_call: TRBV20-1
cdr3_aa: CSATVGGYTF
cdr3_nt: TGCAGTGCTACGGTTGGGGGCTACACCTTC

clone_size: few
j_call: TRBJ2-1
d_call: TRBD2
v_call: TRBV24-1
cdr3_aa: CATSGPGRNNEQFF
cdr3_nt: TGTGCCACCAGTGGGCCCGGGAGGAACAATGAGCAGTTCTTC

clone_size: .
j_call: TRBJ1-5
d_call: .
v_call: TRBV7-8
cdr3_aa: CASSSGGGVEPQHF
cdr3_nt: TGTGCCAGCAGCTCCGGGGGTGGAGTGGAGCCCCAGCATTTT

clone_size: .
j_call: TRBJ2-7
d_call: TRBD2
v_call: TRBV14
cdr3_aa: CASSQRERGAGEDSYEQYF
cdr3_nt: TGTGCCAGCAGCCAACGCGAGCGGGGGGCTGGTGAAGACTCCTACGAGCAGTACTTC

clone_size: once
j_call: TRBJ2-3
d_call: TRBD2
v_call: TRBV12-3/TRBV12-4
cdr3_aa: CASSLSGDGADVQYF
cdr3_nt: TGTGCCAGCAGTTTAAGCGGGGATGGAGCAGATGTGCAGTATTTC

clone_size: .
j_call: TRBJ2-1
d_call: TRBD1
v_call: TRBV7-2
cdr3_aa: CASSPQGGLHNEQFF
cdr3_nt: TGTGCCAGCAGCCCACAGGGGGGCCTGCACAATGAGCAGTTCTTC

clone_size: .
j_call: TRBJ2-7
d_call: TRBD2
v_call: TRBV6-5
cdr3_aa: CASSPRLARNGEQYF
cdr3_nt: TGTGCCAGCAGCCCCCGACTAGCCAGGAATGGTGAGCAGTACTTC

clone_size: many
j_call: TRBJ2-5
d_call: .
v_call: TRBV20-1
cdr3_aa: CSARDTGGRQETQYF
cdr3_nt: TGCAGTGCTAGAGATACCGGGGGACGTCAAGAGACCCAGTACTTC

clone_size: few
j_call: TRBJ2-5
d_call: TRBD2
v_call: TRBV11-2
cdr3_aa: CASSLWREVQETQYF
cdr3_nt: TGTGCCAGCAGCTTATGGCGGGAGGTCCAAGAGACCCAGTACTTC

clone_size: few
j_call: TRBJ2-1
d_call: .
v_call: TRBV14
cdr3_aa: CASSHAGGRVVGNEQFF
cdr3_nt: TGTGCCAGCAGCCACGCCGGTGGCAGGGTCGTAGGCAATGAGCAGTTCTTC

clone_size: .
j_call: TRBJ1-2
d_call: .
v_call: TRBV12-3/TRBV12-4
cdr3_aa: CASSLRSSVYGYTF
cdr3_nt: TGTGCCAGCAGTTTACGCAGCTCCGTCTATGGCTACACCTTC

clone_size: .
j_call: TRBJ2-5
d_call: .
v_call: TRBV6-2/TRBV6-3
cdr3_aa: CASSTDGETQYF
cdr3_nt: TGTGCCAGCAGTACCGATGGAGAGACCCAGTACTTC

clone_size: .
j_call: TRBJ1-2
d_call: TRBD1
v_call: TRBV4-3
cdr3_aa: CASSQAGRGLSYGCTF
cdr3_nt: TGCGCCAGCAGCCAAGCGGGCAGGGGGCTCTCCTATGGCTGCACCTTC

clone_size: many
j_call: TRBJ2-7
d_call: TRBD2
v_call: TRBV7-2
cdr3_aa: CASSLGGSSGGNRKQYF
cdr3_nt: TGTGCCAGCAGCTTAGGGGGTAGTAGCGGGGGCAACCGGAAGCAGTACTTC

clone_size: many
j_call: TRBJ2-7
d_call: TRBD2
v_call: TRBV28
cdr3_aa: CASSLLAAYEQYF
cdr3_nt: TGTGCCAGCAGTTTGCTAGCGGCCTACGAGCAGTACTTC

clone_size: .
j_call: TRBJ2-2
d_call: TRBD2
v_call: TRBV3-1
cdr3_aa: CASESRGGNTGELFF
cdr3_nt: TGTGCCAGCGAATCGCGGGGGGGAAACACCGGGGAGCTGTTTTTT

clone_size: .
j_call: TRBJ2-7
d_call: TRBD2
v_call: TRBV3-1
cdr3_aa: CASSQGTSGYNEQYF
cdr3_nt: TGTGCCAGCAGCCAAGGGACTAGCGGTTACAACGAGCAGTACTTC

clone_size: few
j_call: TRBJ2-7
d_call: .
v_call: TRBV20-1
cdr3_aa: CSARGSLPEQYF
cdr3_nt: TGCAGTGCTAGAGGGTCGCTACCCGAGCAGTACTTC

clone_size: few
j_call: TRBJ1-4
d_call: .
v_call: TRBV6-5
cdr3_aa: CASSYVGFNEKLFF
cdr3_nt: TGTGCCAGCAGTTACGTGGGCTTTAATGAAAAACTGTTTTTT

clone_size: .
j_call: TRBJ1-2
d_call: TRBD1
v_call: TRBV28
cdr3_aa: CASSRPRTGAYGYTF
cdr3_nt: TGTGCCAGCAGCCGACCCCGGACAGGAGCCTATGGCTACACCTTC